The 17 T cell receptor beta chains presented below share a single source sample, sequenced in a study of patients with pleural tuberculosis. One entry per CDR3 protein results from TCRdb running MiXCR on the reads. This sample has 29,000 or so distinct CDR3 sequences, with 18% found just once. Sequencing was done on a sample of peripheral blood. All receptors derive from a human donor with pleural tuberculosis.

This clonotype was observed a handful of times. Without the conserved terminal phenylalanine or tryptophan, this CDR3 likely stems from a read error. V usage is TRBV7-2 and J usage is TRBJ1-1; a weak D match, TRBD1 (5 bases). The V gene's germline CDR1 is SGHTA and CDR2 FQGNSA. The germline V and J ends were trimmed by 2 bases and 5 bases, with 6 bases remaining between them. The CDR3 is made up of 12 amino acids. Written as DNA, the CDR3 is TGTACCAGCAGCTTAACAGGAACTGAAGCTTTCTCT. Protein product: CTSSLTGTEAFS.

This clonotype was seen a handful of times. A single base separates this from a much larger clone, so it may be a read error. The chain couples TRBV9 to TRBJ1-3, with D perhaps TRBD1 (5 bases). The CDR3 is 15 residues long. Germline V gives CDR1 SGDLS, CDR2 YYNGEE. The CDR3 spells CASSETVYSGNAIYF. The CDR3 DNA sequence: TGTGCCAGCAGCGAGACAGTTTACTCTGGAAACGCCATATATTTT.

A word on this clonotype: A much larger clone is a single base away; this may be a read error. The chain links TRBV9 to TRBJ2-1; 8 bases are shared with TRBD1. The CDR3 loop spans 15 amino acids. From germline, CDR1 is SGDLS and CDR2 YYNGEE. In DNA, the CDR3 is TGTGCCAGCAGCCCCCCAGGGGGCTTCTACAAAGAGCAGTTCTTC. Protein sequence: CASSPPGGFYKEQFF.

The table lists this clonotype with many counts. The V call is TRBV5-4, the J call TRBJ2-3; 8 bases agree with TRBD2. Germline V gives CDR1 SGHNT, CDR2 YYREEE (reference sequence). The length of the CDR3 is 15 residues. The V segment lost 4 bases and the J segment 4 bases; nucleotides outside the gene matches: 8. The CDR3 sequence: CASSQLAGLADTQYF. CDR3 sequence (DNA): TGTGCCAGCAGCCAATTAGCGGGACTGGCAGATACGCAGTATTTT.

As concerns this clonotype: Germline and junction disagree at one end, which may indicate a read error. The J gene is TRBJ2-1, the V gene TRBV6-1; TRBD2 aligns across 11 bases. Looked up from germline, CDR1 is MNHNS and CDR2 is SASEGT. The CDR3 contains 15 residues. The CDR3 spells CASGEGGLAAYQQLF. CDR3 nucleotide sequence: TGTGCCAGCGGTGAAGGGGGACTAGCGGCATATCAGCAGCTCTTC.

This clonotype was recorded many times. The rearrangement uses TRBV5-4 and TRBJ1-5; D gene unclear. The CDR3 extends over 15 amino acids. The germline V gene has CDR1 SGHNT and CDR2 YYREEE (reference sequence). Trimming took off 0 bases at V and 0 bases at J, with 7 bases between the two ends. CDR3 DNA sequence: TGTGCCAGCAGCTTGGGGCAGGATAGCAATCAGCCCCAGCATTTT. Translation: CASSLGQDSNQPQHF.

This clonotype is labeled medium-sized. The J gene is TRBJ1-2, the V gene TRBV20-1; 8 nucleotides match TRBD1. V gave up 0 bases and J gave up 4 bases; unmatched junction bases: 7. The CDR3 has 15 amino acids. Germline lookup yields CDR1 DFQATT and CDR2 SNEGSKA (reference sequence). Written as DNA, the CDR3 is TGCAGTGCTAGAGACTTCAGACAGGGGAGCTATGGCTACACCTTC. Translation gives CSARDFRQGSYGYTF.

This clonotype is labeled medium-sized. The V gene is TRBV20-1, the J gene TRBJ1-1; D gene ambiguous. The CDR3 is 13 residues long. Germline V gives CDR1 DFQATT, CDR2 SNEGSKA (reference sequence). The CDR3 here is CSPFGGMNTEAFF. The CDR3 coding sequence is TGCAGCCCTTTCGGCGGAATGAACACTGAAGCTTTCTTT.

This clonotype has at least ten counts. This chain links TRBV27 with TRBJ2-7, with no clear D. Germline V gene data show CDR1 as MNHEY and CDR2 as SMNVEV (reference sequence). V lost 5 bases and J lost 1, with 9 bases in between. The CDR3 covers 13 residues. CDR3: CASSVKSSYEQYF. In DNA form, the CDR3 reads TGTGCCAGCAGTGTAAAATCTTCCTACGAGCAGTACTTC.

In this sample, this clonotype turned up many times. The V gene is TRBV29-1, the J gene TRBJ1-1, with 7 nucleotides matching TRBD1. Germline V lookup: CDR1 SQVTM, CDR2 ANQGSEA. The CDR3 is 12 amino acids. Germline trimming cut 6 bases from V and 4 bases from J; bases unmatched to any gene: 5. DNA for the CDR3: TGCAGCGTAATACAGGGGTTCACTGAAGCTTTCTTT. This sequence encodes CSVIQGFTEAFF.

This clonotype was picked up many times. V is TRBV4-1 and J is TRBJ1-2; D is possibly TRBD1 (5 bases). The V gene lost 1 base and the J gene lost 8 bases, with 26 bases spanning the gap. This CDR3 comprises 18 residues. Looked up from germline, CDR1 is MGHRA and CDR2 is YSYEKL. In DNA form, the CDR3 reads TGCGCCAGCAGCCAAGGGGGGATCTCGAGGGGCTCCACGGGGGGCTACACCTTC. Amino acid sequence: CASSQGGISRGSTGGYTF.

Ten or more counts support this clonotype. The rearrangement joins TRBV7-9 to TRBJ2-1, with 12 bases aligning to TRBD2. Germline values: CDR1 SEHNR, CDR2 FQNEAQ (reference sequence). V gave up 3 bases and J gave up 8 bases; unmatched junction bases: 5. The CDR3 contains 15 residues. In DNA form, the CDR3 reads TGTGCCAGCAGCTTCGTACTAGCGGGGGGCCATGAGCAGTTCTTC. Its protein is CASSFVLAGGHEQFF.

At least ten counts were recorded for this clonotype. The V and J genes are TRBV3-1 and TRBJ1-3; D may be TRBD1 (5 bases). The V and J ends lost 0 bases and 4 bases respectively, with 10 bases between them. Germline V gives CDR1 LGHDT, CDR2 YNNKEL (reference sequence). The CDR3 runs to 15 residues. The CDR3 is CASSQDPGIGNTIYF. The CDR3, as DNA: TGTGCCAGCAGCCAAGATCCAGGGATCGGAAACACCATATATTTT.

This clonotype came up many times. The chain uses TRBV7-9 and TRBJ1-4, with D perhaps matching TRBD1 (5 bases). The germline CDR1 and CDR2 sequences are SEHNR and FQNEAQ (reference sequence). The length of the CDR3 is 15 residues. V lost 5 bases to trimming and J lost 3 bases, with 13 bases between them. The CDR3, as DNA: TGTGCCAGCAGCCGCCCCCAGGGTTCTAATGAAAAACTGTTTTTT. This encodes CASSRPQGSNEKLFF.

This clonotype was seen only once. This may be a read error: a much more frequent sequence differs by one nucleotide. V gene TRBV29-1 combines with J gene TRBJ1-1, with D unclear. Trimming stripped 5 bases from V and 3 bases from J, with 7 bases between. This CDR3 contains 11 residues. CDR1 and CDR2 (germline): SQVTM, ANQGSEA. CDR3 sequence: CSVSEDTEAFF. Written as DNA, the CDR3 is TGCAGCGTTTCCGAGGACACTGAAGCTTTCTTT.

This clonotype has at least ten counts. The V and J genes are TRBV20-1 and TRBJ2-4; TRBD1 matches at 8 bases. With V trimmed by 6 bases and J by 6 bases, 4 bases remained unmatched. Germline CDR1 and CDR2: DFQATT and SNEGSKA (reference sequence). This CDR3 has 12 residues. CDR3 sequence reads: CSARDRLNIQYF. For the CDR3, the DNA is TGCAGTGCCCGGGACAGGTTAAACATTCAGTACTTC.

A word on this clonotype: This sequence may be a read error, since a much larger clone differs from it by one base. This chain joins TRBV27 and TRBJ2-5, with TRBD2 identical over 8 bases. Per the germline V gene, CDR1 is MNHEY and CDR2 is SMNVEV (reference sequence). The CDR3 has 14 residues. CDR3 region: CVSRVGGARETQYF. The CDR3 DNA follows: TGTGTCAGCAGGGTCGGGGGGGCGCGGGAGACCCAGTACTTC.